The 8 T cell receptor beta chains presented below share a single source sample, sequenced in a study of blood T cell repertoires in COVID-19. Libraries were prepared by immunoSEQ multiplex PCR; TCRdb keeps only in-frame clonotypes and omits some of them. The data contain around 250,000 clones, about 84% of them singletons. Sample: peripheral blood. These receptors were taken from a man of 80 years or more with acute or convalescent COVID-19.

The V call is TRBV5-4, the J call TRBJ1-4; unclear D gene. This CDR3 is 15 amino acids long. Germline V gives CDR1 SGHNT, CDR2 YYREEE (reference sequence). Trimming left V 4 bases short and J 10 bases short, with 20 bases between. CDR3 DNA: TGTGCCAGCAGCCCCGCCCAGGCAGGAGGAGGAAAACTGTTTTTT. This encodes CASSPAQAGGGKLFF.

The DNA for the CDR3 is TGTGCCAGTAGTATTGGGGCAGGGACCTACGAGCAGTACTTC. Its translation: CASSIGAGTYEQYF. The gene calls are TRBV19 and TRBJ2-7; the D gene is possibly TRBD1 (5 bases). The germline gives CDR1 LNHDA, CDR2 SQIVND (reference sequence). V was clipped by 3 bases and J by 2 bases, with 11 bases between them. CDR3 length: 14 residues.

The rearrangement links TRBV7-3 to TRBJ2-1; D is ambiguous. The V end lost 11 bases, the J end lost 5 bases, and 16 bases lay between the germline ends. The germline CDR1 and CDR2 sequences are SGHTA and FQGTGA. CDR3 length equals 13 residues. CDR3 protein: CASSGSVDNEQFF. In nucleotides, the CDR3 is TGTGCCTCCTCCGGTTCGGTGGACAATGAGCAGTTCTTC.

The gene calls are TRBV6-2 or TRBV6-3 and TRBJ1-2; no clear D. Germline V gene lookup returns CDR1 MNHEY and CDR2 SVGEGT. The CDR3 contains 13 residues. V lost 2 bases to trimming and J lost 4 bases, with 8 bases between them. CDR3 in amino acids: CASSYAVSYGYTF. CDR3 nucleotide sequence: TGTGCCAGCAGTTACGCAGTGTCCTATGGCTACACCTTC.

The V and J genes are TRBV19 and TRBJ1-1, with 10 bases that match TRBD1. After removal of 4 bases from V and 5 bases from J, the junction contained 4 bases not matched to a gene. Per the germline V gene, CDR1 is LNHDA and CDR2 is SQIVND (reference sequence). CDR3 size: 14 residues. CDR3 sequence (DNA): TGTGCCAGTAGTACCCGGGACAGGGGAACTGAAGCTTTCTTT. It is translated as CASSTRDRGTEAFF.

This chain joins TRBV4-1 and TRBJ1-6, with D uncertain. The germline V gene has CDR1 MGHRA and CDR2 YSYEKL. V shed 4 bases and J shed 10 bases, with 14 bases lying between them. The CDR3 has 14 amino acids. CDR3 bases: TGCGCCAGCAGCCCTGTCGGTAGTTGGTCACCCCTCCACTTT. Amino acids: CASSPVGSWSPLHF.

V usage is TRBV10-1 and J usage is TRBJ1-5, with unresolved D. Trimming pared 6 bases from V and 1 base from J, leaving 7 bases between. The CDR3 runs to 13 residues. Germline assignment: CDR1 WNHNN and CDR2 SYGVQD (reference sequence). CDR3: CASRGGSNQPQHF. CDR3 DNA sequence: TGCGCCAGCAGGGGAGGAAGCAATCAGCCCCAGCATTTT.

The chain carries TRBV28 and TRBJ1-1; D gene uncertain. The CDR3 is made up of 15 amino acids. Germline CDR1 and CDR2: MDHEN and SYDVKM. V lost 1 base, J lost 0 bases, and 9 bases lay in between. The CDR3 spells CASSLSPSLNTEAFF. The CDR3 DNA reads TGTGCCAGCAGTTTATCTCCCAGTTTGAACACTGAAGCTTTCTTT.